This TCR beta chain was identified in a study of cytomegalovirus exposure and HLA in healthy donors. There are 13 residues in the CDR3. Trimming pared 0 bases from V and 11 bases from J, leaving 13 bases between. CDR1 is LGHNA and CDR2 is YSLEER in the germline V gene. This clone was found a few times. The target antigen is unknown. Each donor was healthy, and each was a bone marrow donor. Overall study findings and caveats: Immune exposure information available was restricted to CMV serostatus.

The PCR contained 60 Vbeta and 13 Jbeta primers. Assay: immunoSEQ multiplex PCR; the TCRdb copy retains only in-frame clones and omits some. The table lists about 140,000 clones, roughly 9.6% of them singletons. Input material: PBMCs. The clonotype was recovered from a woman in her 40s in good health and CMV-seropositive. The chain has TRBV4-3 and TRBJ1-1; D is undetermined. This CDR3 reads CASSQDLRGLAFF. The CDR3, as DNA: TGCGCCAGCAGCCAAGATCTTAGAGGGTTGGCTTTCTTT.